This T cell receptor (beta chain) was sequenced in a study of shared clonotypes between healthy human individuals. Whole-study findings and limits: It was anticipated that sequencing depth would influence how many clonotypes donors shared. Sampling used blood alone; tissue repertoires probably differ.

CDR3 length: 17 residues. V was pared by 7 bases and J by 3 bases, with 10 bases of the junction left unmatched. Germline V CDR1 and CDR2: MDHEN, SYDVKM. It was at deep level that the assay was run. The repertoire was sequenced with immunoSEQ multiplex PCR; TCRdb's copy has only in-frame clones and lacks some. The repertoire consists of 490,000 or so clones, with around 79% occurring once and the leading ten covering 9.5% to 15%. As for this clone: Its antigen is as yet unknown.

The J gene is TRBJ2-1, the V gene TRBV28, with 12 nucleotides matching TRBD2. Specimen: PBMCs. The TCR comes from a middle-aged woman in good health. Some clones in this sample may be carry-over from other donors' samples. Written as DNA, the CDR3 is TGTGCCAGCACCCACCTCGCTAGCGGGAGGGTCTACAATGAGCAGTTCTTC. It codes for CASTHLASGRVYNEQFF.